This TCR beta chain was observed in a study of shared clonotypes between healthy human individuals. Study context: CD4 naive and CD4 memory each took three plates per donor, while CD8 naive took two and CD8 memory one. Study-wide points: The sole specimen, blood, was sampled, and tissue repertoires likely differ. Naive subsets generally had larger estimated richness than memory subsets.

Profiled with immunoSEQ multiplex PCR; TCRdb holds only in-frame clones, not every one. Of more than 1,200,000 clones in the sample, approximately 98.5% are singletons; the top ten hold about 0.35%. Germline V lookup: CDR1 SEHNR, CDR2 FQNEAQ (reference sequence). This CDR3 comprises 15 residues. V lost 4 bases and J lost 6, with 16 bases in between. As regards this clone: Antigen specificity is unknown.

CD4+ cell separation produced CD45RA+ naive and CD45RA-negative memory subsets. The sequence was obtained from a man aged 25 to 45 in good health. The V and J genes are TRBV7-9 and TRBJ2-1; D could derive from TRBD1 or TRBD2 (5 bases each). The sequenced sample was naive CD4+ T cells sorted from blood. Subset: CD45RA+ positively selected. This chain's CDR3 is CASSSRGPSTNEQFF. CDR3 nucleotide sequence: TGTGCCAGCAGCTCCCGGGGCCCCAGCACCAATGAGCAGTTCTTC. Full variable domain (rest looked up from reference TRBV7-9 and TRBJ2-1): DTGVSQNPRHKITKRGQNVTFRCDPISEHNRLYWYRQTLGQGPEFLTYFQNEAQLEKSRLLSDRFSAERPKGSFSTLEIQRTEQGDSAMYLCASSSRGPSTNEQFFGPGTRLTVL.